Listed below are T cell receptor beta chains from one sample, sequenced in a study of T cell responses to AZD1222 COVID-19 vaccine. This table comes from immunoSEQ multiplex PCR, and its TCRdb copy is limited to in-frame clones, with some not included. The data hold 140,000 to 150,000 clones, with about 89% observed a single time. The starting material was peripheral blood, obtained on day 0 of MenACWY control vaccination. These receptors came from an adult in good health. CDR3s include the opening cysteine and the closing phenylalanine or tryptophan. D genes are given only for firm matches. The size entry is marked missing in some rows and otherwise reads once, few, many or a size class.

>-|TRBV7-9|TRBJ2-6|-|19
CASSLKKRGEGSGANVLTF
TGTGCCAGCAGCTTAAAGAAAAGGGGGGAGGGCTCTGGGGCCAACGTCCTGACTTTC
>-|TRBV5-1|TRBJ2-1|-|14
CASSLYTTQDEQFF
TGCGCCAGCAGCTTGTACACCACGCAGGATGAGCAGTTCTTC
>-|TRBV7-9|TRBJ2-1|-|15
CASSLVASPYNEQFF
TGTGCCAGCAGCTTAGTGGCGTCGCCCTACAATGAGCAGTTCTTC
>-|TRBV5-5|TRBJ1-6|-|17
CASSLAGRASYNSPLHF
TGTGCCAGCAGCCTGGCGGGTCGTGCCTCCTATAATTCACCCCTCCACTTT
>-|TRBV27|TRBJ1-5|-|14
CASSLARSNQPQHF
TGTGCCAGCAGTTTGGCCCGTAGCAATCAGCCCCAGCATTTT
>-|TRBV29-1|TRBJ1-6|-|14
CSAALQGRDSPLHF
TGCAGCGCCGCCTTGCAGGGGCGGGATTCACCCCTCCACTTT
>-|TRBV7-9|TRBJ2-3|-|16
CASSGGGSSSTDTQYF
TGTGCCAGCAGCGGAGGGGGAAGTTCTAGCACAGATACGCAGTATTTT
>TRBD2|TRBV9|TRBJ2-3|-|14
CASSVGLATDTQYF
TGTGCCAGCAGCGTGGGACTAGCGACAGATACGCAGTATTTT
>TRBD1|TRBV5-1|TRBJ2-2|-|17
CASSLSGQGSRSGELFF
TGCGCCAGCAGCTTGTCTGGACAGGGGAGTAGGAGCGGGGAGCTGTTTTTT
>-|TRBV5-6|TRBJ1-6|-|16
CASSTDPNSYNSPLHF
TGTGCCAGCAGTACGGACCCAAACTCCTATAATTCACCCCTCCACTTT
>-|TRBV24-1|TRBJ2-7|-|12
CATSDDSYEQYF
TGTGCCACCAGTGACGACAGTTACGAGCAGTACTTC
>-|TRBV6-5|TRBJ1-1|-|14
CASSYSLGNTEAFF
TGTGCCAGCAGTTACTCCTTGGGAAACACTGAAGCTTTCTTT
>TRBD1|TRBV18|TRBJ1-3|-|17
CASSPGSGRGTGNTIYF
TGTGCCAGCTCACCGGGATCGGGCAGGGGGACTGGAAACACCATATATTTT
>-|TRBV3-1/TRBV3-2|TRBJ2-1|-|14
CASSQVQSANEQFF
TGTGCCAGCAGCCAAGTCCAATCCGCCAATGAGCAGTTCTTC
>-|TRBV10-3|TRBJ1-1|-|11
CAIKVRGEAFF
TGTGCCATCAAAGTGAGGGGTGAAGCTTTCTTT
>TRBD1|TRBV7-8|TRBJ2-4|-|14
CASSSTGGKNIQYF
TGTGCCAGCAGCTCGACAGGGGGCAAAAACATTCAGTACTTC
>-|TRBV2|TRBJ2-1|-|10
CASKGNEQFF
TGTGCCAGCAAAGGCAATGAGCAGTTCTTC
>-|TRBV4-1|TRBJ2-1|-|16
CASSQPGTGSYNEQFF
TGCGCCAGCAGCCAGCCCGGGACTGGCTCCTACAATGAGCAGTTCTTC
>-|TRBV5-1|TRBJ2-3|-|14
CASSLGTTKDTQYF
TGCGCCAGCAGCTTGGGGACTACTAAGGATACGCAGTATTTT
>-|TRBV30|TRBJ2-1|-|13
CAWSRSTLHEQFF
TGTGCCTGGAGTAGGTCTACCTTGCATGAGCAGTTCTTC
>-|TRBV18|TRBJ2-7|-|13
CASSPTSAYEQYF
TGTGCCAGCTCACCAACGTCGGCCTACGAGCAGTACTTC
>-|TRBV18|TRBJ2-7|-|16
CASSPVTGYNGDEQYF
TGTGCCAGCTCACCCGTGACAGGTTATAATGGGGACGAGCAGTACTTC
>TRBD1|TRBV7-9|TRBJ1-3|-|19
CASSLGRAGTGARRNTIYF
TGTGCCAGCAGCTTAGGTAGGGCCGGGACAGGGGCTCGGAGAAACACCATATATTTT
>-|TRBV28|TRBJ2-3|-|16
CASSPLTRRGTDTQYF
TGTGCCAGCAGTCCCCTGACTAGGAGGGGCACAGATACGCAGTATTTT
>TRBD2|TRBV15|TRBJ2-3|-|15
CATRQAGASTDTQYF
TGTGCCACCAGGCAAGCGGGAGCTAGCACAGATACGCAGTATTTT
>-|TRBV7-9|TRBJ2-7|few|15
CASTSDATPSYEQYF
TGTGCCAGCACCTCGGACGCGACCCCCTCCTACGAGCAGTACTTC
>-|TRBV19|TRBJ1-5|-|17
CASSISLSGYSNQPQHF
TGTGCCAGTAGTATCTCTCTCTCGGGGTATAGCAATCAGCCCCAGCATTTT
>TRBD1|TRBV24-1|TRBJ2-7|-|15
CATNDRALWAYEQYF
TGTGCCACCAATGACAGGGCCCTTTGGGCCTACGAGCAGTACTTC
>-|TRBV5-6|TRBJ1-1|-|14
CASSSRGVNTEAFF
TGTGCCAGCAGCTCTAGGGGGGTGAACACTGAAGCTTTCTTT
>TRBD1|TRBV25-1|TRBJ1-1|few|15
CASSRRDRGITEAFF
TGTGCCAGCAGTCGAAGGGACAGGGGTATCACTGAAGCTTTCTTT
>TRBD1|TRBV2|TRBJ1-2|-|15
CASSTSGGQVYGYTF
TGTGCCAGCAGTACTTCCGGGGGACAGGTCTATGGCTACACCTTC
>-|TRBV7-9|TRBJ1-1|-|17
CASSNRAGWVMNTEAFF
TGTGCCAGCAGTAACAGGGCGGGGTGGGTCATGAACACTGAAGCTTTCTTT
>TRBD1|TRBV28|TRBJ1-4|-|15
CASRTDRGRREKLFF
TGTGCCAGCAGGACTGACAGGGGGCGGAGGGAAAAACTGTTTTTT
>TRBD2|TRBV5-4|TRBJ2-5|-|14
CASSSTSVQETQYF
TGTGCCAGCAGCTCGACTAGCGTACAAGAGACCCAGTACTTC
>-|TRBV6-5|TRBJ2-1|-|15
CASSYSWGAYNEQFF
TGTGCCAGCAGTTACTCGTGGGGGGCCTACAATGAGCAGTTCTTC
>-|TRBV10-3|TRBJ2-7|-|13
CATSGTVAYEQYF
TGTGCCACCTCCGGGACGGTAGCCTACGAGCAGTACTTC
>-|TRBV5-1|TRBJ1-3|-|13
CASSLGMDDTIYF
TGCGCCAGCAGCTTGGGCATGGATGACACCATATATTTT
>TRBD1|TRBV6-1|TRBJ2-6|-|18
CASSVPGQGYPGANVLTF
TGTGCCAGCAGTGTCCCGGGACAGGGCTACCCTGGGGCCAACGTCCTGACTTTC
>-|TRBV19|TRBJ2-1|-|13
CASSIAPGSEQFF
TGCGCCAGTAGTATAGCCCCGGGAAGTGAGCAGTTCTTC
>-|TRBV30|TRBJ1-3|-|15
CAWNYRVASGNTIYF
TGTGCCTGGAATTATAGAGTTGCCTCTGGAAACACCATATATTTT
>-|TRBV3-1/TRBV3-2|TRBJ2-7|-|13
CASSRGRSNEQYF
TGTGCCAGCAGTCGAGGGCGTAGTAACGAGCAGTACTTC
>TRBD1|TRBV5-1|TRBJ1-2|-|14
CASRDGQVAGGYTF
TGCGCCAGCAGGGACGGACAGGTAGCGGGGGGCTACACCTTC
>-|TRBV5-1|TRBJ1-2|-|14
CASSRRTDGYGYTF
TGCGCCAGCAGCCGGCGGACGGACGGGTATGGCTACACCTTC
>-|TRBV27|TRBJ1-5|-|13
CASSRYSNQPQHF
TGTGCCAGCAGTCGCTATAGCAATCAGCCCCAGCATTTT
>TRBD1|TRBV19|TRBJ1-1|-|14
CASGQGRMSTEAFF
TGTGCCAGCGGACAGGGGAGGATGAGCACTGAAGCTTTCTTT
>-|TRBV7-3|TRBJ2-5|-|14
CASSPGDPRETQYF
TGTGCCAGCAGCCCGGGGGACCCGAGAGAGACCCAGTACTTC
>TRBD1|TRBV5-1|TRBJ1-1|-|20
CASSPHGTGVGGLGNTEAFF
TGCGCCAGCAGCCCCCACGGGACAGGGGTAGGGGGACTAGGGAACACTGAAGCTTTCTTT
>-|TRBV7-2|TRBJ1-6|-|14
CASSSQRGLSPLHF
TGTGCCAGCAGCTCCCAGAGGGGGTTGTCACCCCTCCACTTT
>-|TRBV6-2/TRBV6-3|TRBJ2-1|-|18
CASSSGLSLVTPLDEQFF
TGTGCCAGCAGTTCTGGTCTCTCCCTGGTAACCCCCCTAGATGAGCAGTTCTTC
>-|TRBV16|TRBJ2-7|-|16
CASSLPLQVAPDEQYF
TGTGCCAGCAGCCTTCCTCTCCAGGTGGCTCCTGACGAGCAGTACTTC
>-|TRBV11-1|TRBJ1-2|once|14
CASSPASGNYGYTF
TGTGCCAGCAGCCCCGCGTCAGGGAACTATGGCTACACCTTC
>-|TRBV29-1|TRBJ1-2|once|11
CSVEANYGYTF
TGCAGCGTTGAAGCGAACTATGGCTACACCTTC
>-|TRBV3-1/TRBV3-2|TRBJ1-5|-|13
CASSQPGHQPQHF
TGTGCCAGCAGCCAACCAGGACACCAGCCCCAGCATTTT
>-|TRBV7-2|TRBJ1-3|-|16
CASSLSSPPGGNTIYF
TGTGCCAGCAGCTTAAGCTCACCTCCGGGTGGAAACACCATATATTTT
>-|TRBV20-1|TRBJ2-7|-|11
CSARQSYEQYF
TGCAGTGCTAGGCAAAGCTACGAGCAGTACTTC